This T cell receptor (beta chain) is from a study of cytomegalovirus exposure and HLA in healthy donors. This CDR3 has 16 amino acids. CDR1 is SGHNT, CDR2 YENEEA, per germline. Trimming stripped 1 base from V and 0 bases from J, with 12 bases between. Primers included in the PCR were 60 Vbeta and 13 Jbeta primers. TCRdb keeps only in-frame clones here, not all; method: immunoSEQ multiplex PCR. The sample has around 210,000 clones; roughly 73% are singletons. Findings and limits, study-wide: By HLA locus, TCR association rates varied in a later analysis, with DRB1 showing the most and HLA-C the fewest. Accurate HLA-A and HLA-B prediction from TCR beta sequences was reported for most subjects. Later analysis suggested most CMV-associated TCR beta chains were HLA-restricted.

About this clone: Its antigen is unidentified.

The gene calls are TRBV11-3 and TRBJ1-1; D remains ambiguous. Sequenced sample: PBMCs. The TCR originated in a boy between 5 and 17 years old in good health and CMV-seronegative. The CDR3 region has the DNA TGTGCCAGCAGCTTAGGATTTGCCATAGTGAACACTGAAGCTTTCTTT. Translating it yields CASSLGFAIVNTEAFF.